This T cell receptor (beta chain) stems from a study of vaccination and CD4 T cells after COVID-19. Sequencing of DNA taken from cultured CD4+ T cells relied on the Oncomine TCR Beta short-read assay. TCRdb processed the PCR reads anew with MiXCR; each CDR3 protein has one entry. The sample consists of some 13,000 distinct CDR3 sequences, 27% of them appearing once. This sample's treatment: 10-day PBMC culture with coronavirus spike peptide pools or control peptides (ViraFEST assay). A remark on this clonotype: Its antigen is still unknown.

The CDR3 is 14 amino acids. V dropped 2 bases and J dropped 0 bases, with 5 bases sitting between them. Germline-derived CDR1 and CDR2 are SGHAT and FQNNGV. This sequence was found in a human donor who had recovered from COVID-19. Material: CD4+ T cells from blood, cultured in vitro. The rearrangement links TRBV11-2 to TRBJ2-4; no clear D. The CDR3 protein is CASSLLVAKNIQYF. The CDR3, as DNA: TGTGCCAGCAGCTTACTGGTAGCCAAAAACATTCAGTACTTC.